The rows below give T cell receptor beta chains drawn from one sample of a study of T cell responses to AZD1222 COVID-19 vaccine. The assay was immunoSEQ multiplex PCR, and TCRdb's table has in-frame clones only and misses some. The repertoire consists of 150,000 to 200,000 clones, with more than 80% occurring once and the leading ten covering 6% to 8%. The starting material was peripheral blood, obtained on day 0 of AZD1222 vaccination. Receptors originate from an adult in good health. Each CDR3 is given with its conserved first and last residue. A D gene is named only where the DNA matches it firmly.

V	J	D	CDR3
TRBV5-1	TRBJ2-3	NA	CAGSRGVGDTDTQYF
TRBV3-1/TRBV3-2	TRBJ1-3	NA	CASSQDRLYSGNTIYF
TRBV7-9	TRBJ2-3	NA	CASSLHGSNTDTQYF
TRBV14	TRBJ2-7	NA	CASSQGSRQGSYEQYF
TRBV4-3	TRBJ2-7	NA	CASSQDFDRNHAYEQYF
TRBV5-4	TRBJ1-4	NA	CASSPGSVGEKLFF
TRBV5-1	TRBJ1-4	NA	CASSSAPMGTNEKLFF
TRBV9	TRBJ1-6	NA	CASSVDSGSANPHNSPLHF
TRBV30	TRBJ2-5	TRBD2	CAWSGIPAKRGAQETQYF
TRBV11-2	TRBJ2-1	TRBD2	CASRHAGGRGNEQFF
TRBV19	TRBJ2-5	NA	CASSKFQNQETQYF
TRBV7-8	TRBJ2-2	NA	CASSLAEEGTGELFF
TRBV5-5	TRBJ1-5	NA	CASSLVSLDQPQHF
TRBV29-1	TRBJ1-2	NA	CSVSKTGTITF
TRBV7-9	TRBJ1-2	NA	CASRLGDLNYGYTF
TRBV6-2/TRBV6-3	TRBJ2-7	TRBD1	CASSYSPGQGVYEQYF
TRBV19	TRBJ2-5	TRBD1	CASSGTGQTQYF
TRBV3-1/TRBV3-2	TRBJ2-2	TRBD1	CASKATGARNTGELFF
TRBV11-3	TRBJ2-5	NA	CASGSGQETQYF
TRBV29-1	TRBJ1-2	TRBD1	CSVEGGQGENYGYTF
TRBV5-1	TRBJ2-7	NA	CASSPGQDYEQYF
TRBV14	TRBJ2-5	NA	CASSPRHRVGETQYF
TRBV29-1	TRBJ2-1	NA	CSVPQGIEQFF
TRBV9	TRBJ2-3	NA	CASQEDTYTDTQYF
TRBV6-5	TRBJ2-3	TRBD1	CASIPGQTGDTQYF
TRBV19	TRBJ2-7	NA	CASSYGSRGYEQYF
TRBV18	TRBJ2-3	NA	CASSPPIEARPDNTQYF
TRBV15	TRBJ2-3	NA	CATSREDRGTDTQYF
TRBV12-3/TRBV12-4	TRBJ1-3	NA	CASSFEGMAIYF
TRBV12-3/TRBV12-4	TRBJ1-1	NA	CASSVLREAFF
TRBV6-6	TRBJ2-2	NA	CASSYSEVGELFF
TRBV24-1	TRBJ2-2	NA	CATSEHPGTFKSGELFF
TRBV6-1	TRBJ2-1	NA	CASSETGYNEQFF
TRBV5-6	TRBJ2-5	NA	CASSSEGWWLETQYF
TRBV6-5	TRBJ2-7	NA	CASRHTEGAYEQYF
TRBV3-1/TRBV3-2	TRBJ2-3	NA	CASSQVADTQYF
TRBV4-1	TRBJ2-7	NA	CASSHHADRTYEQYF
TRBV27	TRBJ2-1	NA	CASTDGGGYANEQFF
TRBV3-1/TRBV3-2	TRBJ2-3	TRBD1	CASSLWDRTSTDTQYF
TRBV19	TRBJ1-1	NA	CASSILGQHNTEAFF
TRBV15	TRBJ2-2	NA	CATSRRDTGELFF
TRBV3-1/TRBV3-2	TRBJ1-2	TRBD1	CASSPAGTDNYGYTF